This T cell receptor (beta chain) is from a study of early T cells in non-severe SARS-CoV-2 infection. This clonotype was seen repeatedly, ten times or more. The protocol attached unique molecular identifiers to individual cDNA molecules. Via MiXCR, TCRdb re-called the 5' RACE reads, giving one row per CDR3 protein. Here the sample spans 30,000 to 45,000 distinct CDR3 sequences, 4.5% to 7% being singletons. The CDR3 has 15 amino acids. V was cut by 8 bases and J by 0 bases, with 14 bases left in between. The rearrangement joins TRBV23-1 to TRBJ2-1; D is possibly TRBD1 or TRBD2 (5 bases each). TRBV23-1 qualifies as an ORF whose function is uncertain. The sample here was whole blood, taken at baseline. The sequence was collected from an adult who was a healthcare worker with PCR-confirmed SARS-CoV-2 infection or an uninfected control (not recorded which). CDR3 amino acids: CASRTPGSSYNEQFF. DNA of the CDR3: TGCGCCAGCCGCACCCCAGGGAGCTCCTACAATGAGCAGTTCTTC.